This T cell receptor (beta chain) comes out of a study of metastatic and nonmetastatic thyroid tumors. Whole-study context: Both malignant and benign thyroid patients supplied peripheral blood and tumor or nodule tissue samples, across which the repertoires of these patients were then compared.

In the case of this clone: The antigen is unknown.

How the authors handled the data: In papillary thyroid cancer, a distant-metastasis classifier was built using CDR3 differences across clinicopathological groups. TCRdb reanalyzed the PCR reads with MiXCR. For this entry, the V and J calls and clone size follow TCRdb and not the study's own pipeline. The sample has 40,000 or so clones; over 40% are singletons. Findings and caveats of the study: Patients with malignant thyroid tumors reportedly had significantly higher TCR beta diversity than those with benign nodules, in blood and tumor.

Each patient came to thyroid surgery without any prior treatment (of any kind). Germline lookup yields CDR1 SGHTA and CDR2 FQGNSA. Trimming left V 5 bases short and J 6 bases short, with 13 bases between. This CDR3 is 14 amino acids long. J is TRBJ2-2 and V is TRBV7-2; D ambiguous. The TCR originated in a male donor with papillary thyroid cancer or a benign thyroid nodule (not recorded which). Some clones in this sample may be carry-over from other donors' samples. Sequenced: tumor tissue. In DNA form, the CDR3 reads TGTGCCAGCAGCCAAGTTATCCCGGCCGGGGAGCTGTTTTTT. As protein: CASSQVIPAGELFF.